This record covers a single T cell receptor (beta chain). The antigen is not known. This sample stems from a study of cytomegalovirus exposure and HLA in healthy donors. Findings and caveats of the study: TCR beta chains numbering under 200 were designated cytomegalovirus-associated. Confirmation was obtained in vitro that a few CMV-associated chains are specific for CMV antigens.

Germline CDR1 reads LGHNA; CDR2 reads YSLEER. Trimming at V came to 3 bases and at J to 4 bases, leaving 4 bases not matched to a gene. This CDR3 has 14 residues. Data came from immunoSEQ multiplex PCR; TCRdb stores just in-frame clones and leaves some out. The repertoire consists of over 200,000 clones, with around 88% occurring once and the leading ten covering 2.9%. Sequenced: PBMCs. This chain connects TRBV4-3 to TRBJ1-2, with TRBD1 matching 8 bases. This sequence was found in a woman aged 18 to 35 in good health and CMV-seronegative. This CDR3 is CASSHTDRVYGYTF. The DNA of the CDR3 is TGCGCCAGCAGCCATACGGACAGGGTCTATGGCTACACCTTC.